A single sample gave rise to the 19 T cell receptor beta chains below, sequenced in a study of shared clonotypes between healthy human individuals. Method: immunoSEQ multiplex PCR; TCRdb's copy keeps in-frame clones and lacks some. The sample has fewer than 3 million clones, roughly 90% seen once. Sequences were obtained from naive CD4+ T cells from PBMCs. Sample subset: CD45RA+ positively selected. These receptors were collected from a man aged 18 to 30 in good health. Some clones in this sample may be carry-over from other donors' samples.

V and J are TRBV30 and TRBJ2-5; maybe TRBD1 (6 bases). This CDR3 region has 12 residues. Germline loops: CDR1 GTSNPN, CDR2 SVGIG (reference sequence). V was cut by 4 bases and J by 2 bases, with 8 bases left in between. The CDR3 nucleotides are TGTGCCTGGACGGACAGACAAGAGACCCAGTACTTC. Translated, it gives CAWTDRQETQYF.

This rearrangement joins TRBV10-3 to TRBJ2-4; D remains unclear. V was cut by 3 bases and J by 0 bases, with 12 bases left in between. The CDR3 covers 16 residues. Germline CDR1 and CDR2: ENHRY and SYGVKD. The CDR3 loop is CAISEMETLAKNIQYF. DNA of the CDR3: TGTGCCATCAGTGAAATGGAGACTCTAGCCAAAAACATTCAGTACTTC.

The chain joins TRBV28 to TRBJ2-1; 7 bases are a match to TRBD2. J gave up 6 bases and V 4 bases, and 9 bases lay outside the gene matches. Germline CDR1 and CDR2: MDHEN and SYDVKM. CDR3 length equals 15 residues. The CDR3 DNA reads TGTGCCAGCAGTTCCCGCGGCGCGGGAGTCAATGAGCAGTTCTTC. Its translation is CASSSRGAGVNEQFF.

The CDR3 sequence: CASSAQGGGNTGELFF. The CDR3 DNA is TGTGCCAGCAGTGCCCAGGGGGGAGGGAACACCGGGGAGCTGTTTTTT. V is TRBV6-1 and J is TRBJ2-2; maybe TRBD1 (7 bases). CDR1 is MNHNS and CDR2 is SASEGT in the germline V gene. The CDR3 runs to 16 residues. Trimming took off 4 bases at V and 1 base at J, with 13 bases between the two ends.

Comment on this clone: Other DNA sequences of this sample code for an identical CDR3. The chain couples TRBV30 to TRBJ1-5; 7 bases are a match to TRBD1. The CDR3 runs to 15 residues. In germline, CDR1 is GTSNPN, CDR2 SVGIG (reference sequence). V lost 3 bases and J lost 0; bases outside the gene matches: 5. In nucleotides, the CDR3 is TGTGCCTGGAGCGAAGGGGGCCATAGCAATCAGCCCCAGCATTTT. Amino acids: CAWSEGGHSNQPQHF.

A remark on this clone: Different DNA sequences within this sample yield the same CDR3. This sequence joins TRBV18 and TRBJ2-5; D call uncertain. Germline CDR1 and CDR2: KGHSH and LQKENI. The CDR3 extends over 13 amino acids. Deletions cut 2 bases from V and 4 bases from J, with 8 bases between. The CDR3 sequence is CASSPGSTETQYF. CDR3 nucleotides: TGTGCCAGCTCACCAGGATCAACAGAGACCCAGTACTTC.

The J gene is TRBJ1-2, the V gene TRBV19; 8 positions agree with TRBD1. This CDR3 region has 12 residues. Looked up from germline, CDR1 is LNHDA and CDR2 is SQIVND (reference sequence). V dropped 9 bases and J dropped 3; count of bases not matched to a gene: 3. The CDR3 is CASRQGYYGYTF. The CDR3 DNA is TGTGCCAGCCGACAGGGGTACTATGGCTACACCTTC.

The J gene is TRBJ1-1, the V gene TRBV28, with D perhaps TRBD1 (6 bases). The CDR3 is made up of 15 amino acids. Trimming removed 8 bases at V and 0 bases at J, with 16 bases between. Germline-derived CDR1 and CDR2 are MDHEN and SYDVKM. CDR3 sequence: CASQTRRGMNTEAFF. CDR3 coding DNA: TGTGCCAGCCAGACGCGCAGGGGCATGAACACTGAAGCTTTCTTT.

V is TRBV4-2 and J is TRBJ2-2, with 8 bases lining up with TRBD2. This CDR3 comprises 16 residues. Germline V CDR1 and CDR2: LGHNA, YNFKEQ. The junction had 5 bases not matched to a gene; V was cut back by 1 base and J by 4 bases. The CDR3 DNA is TGTGCCAGCAGCCAAGTGAGCGGGAGAGGCACCGGGGAGCTGTTTTTT. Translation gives CASSQVSGRGTGELFF.

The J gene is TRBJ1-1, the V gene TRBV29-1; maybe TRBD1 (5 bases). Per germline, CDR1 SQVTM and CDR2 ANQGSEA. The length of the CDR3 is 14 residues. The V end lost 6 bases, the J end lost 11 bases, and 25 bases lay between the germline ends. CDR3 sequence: CSVKGYSRELEAFF. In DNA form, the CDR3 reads TGCAGCGTGAAGGGATATTCCAGGGAGTTAGAGGCTTTCTTT.

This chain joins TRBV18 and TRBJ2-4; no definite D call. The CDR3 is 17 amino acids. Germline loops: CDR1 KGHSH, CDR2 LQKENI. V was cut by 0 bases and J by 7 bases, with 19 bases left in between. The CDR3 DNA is TGTGCCAGCTCACCACCGAAGACCCTCTTCGAGGCGAACATTCAGTACTTC. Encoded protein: CASSPPKTLFEANIQYF.

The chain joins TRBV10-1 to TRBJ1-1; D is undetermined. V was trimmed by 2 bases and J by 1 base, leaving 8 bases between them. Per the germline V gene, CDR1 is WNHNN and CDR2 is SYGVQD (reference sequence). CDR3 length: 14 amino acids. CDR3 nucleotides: TGCGCCAGCAGTGAGAGTCAGACGAACACTGAAGCTTTCTTT. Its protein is CASSESQTNTEAFF.

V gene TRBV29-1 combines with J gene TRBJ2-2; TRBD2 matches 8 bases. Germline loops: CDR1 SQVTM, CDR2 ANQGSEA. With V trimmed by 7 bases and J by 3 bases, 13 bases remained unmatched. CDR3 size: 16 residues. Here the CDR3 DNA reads TGCAGCGCACGTCATTTCTCGGGAGGGGACACCGGGGAGCTGTTTTTT. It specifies CSARHFSGGDTGELFF.

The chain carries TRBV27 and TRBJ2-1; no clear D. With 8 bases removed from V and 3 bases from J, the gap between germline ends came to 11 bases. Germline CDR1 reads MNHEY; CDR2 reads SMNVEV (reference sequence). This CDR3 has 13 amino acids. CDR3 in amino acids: CASRWSRYNEQFF. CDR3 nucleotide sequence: TGTGCCAGCCGGTGGTCGCGCTACAATGAGCAGTTCTTC.

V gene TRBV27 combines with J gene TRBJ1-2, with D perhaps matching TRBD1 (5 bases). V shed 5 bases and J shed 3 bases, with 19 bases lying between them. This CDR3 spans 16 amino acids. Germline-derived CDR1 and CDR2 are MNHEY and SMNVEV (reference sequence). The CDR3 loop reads CASSQTRPQGYYGYTF. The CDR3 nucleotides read TGTGCCAGCAGTCAAACGCGCCCCCAGGGATACTATGGCTACACCTTC.

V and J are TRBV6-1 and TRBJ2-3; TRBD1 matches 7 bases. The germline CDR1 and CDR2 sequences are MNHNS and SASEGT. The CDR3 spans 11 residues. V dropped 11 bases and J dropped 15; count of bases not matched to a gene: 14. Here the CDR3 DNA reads TGTGCCTGCCTTGGGGACAGCCCCAGATATTTT. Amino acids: CACLGDSPRYF.

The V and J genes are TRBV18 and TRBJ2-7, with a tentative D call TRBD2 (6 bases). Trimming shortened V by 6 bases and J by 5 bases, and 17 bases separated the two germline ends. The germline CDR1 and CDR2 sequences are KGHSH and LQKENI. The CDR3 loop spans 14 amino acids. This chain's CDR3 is CASSLDGTEDEQYF. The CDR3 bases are TGTGCCAGCTCCCTGGACGGGACTGAGGACGAGCAGTACTTC. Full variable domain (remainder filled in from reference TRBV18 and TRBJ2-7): NAGVMQNPRHLVRRRGQEARLRCSPMKGHSHVYWYRQLPEEGLKFMVYLQKENIIDESGMPKERFSAEFPKEGPSILRIQQVVRGDSAAYFCASSLDGTEDEQYFGPGTRLTVT.

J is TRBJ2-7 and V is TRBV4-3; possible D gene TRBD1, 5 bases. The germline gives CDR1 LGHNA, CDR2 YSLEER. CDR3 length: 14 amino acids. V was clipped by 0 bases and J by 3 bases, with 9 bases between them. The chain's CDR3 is CASSQDPRDYEQYF. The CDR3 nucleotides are TGCGCCAGCAGCCAAGACCCCAGGGACTACGAGCAGTACTTC.

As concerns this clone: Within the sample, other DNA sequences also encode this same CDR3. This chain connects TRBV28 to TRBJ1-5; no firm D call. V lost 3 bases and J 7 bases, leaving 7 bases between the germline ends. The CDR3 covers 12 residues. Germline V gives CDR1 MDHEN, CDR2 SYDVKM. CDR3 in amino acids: CASSLGGQPQHF. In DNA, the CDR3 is TGTGCCAGCAGTTTGGGAGGGCAGCCCCAGCATTTT.